The 15 T cell receptor beta chains below all came from one sample that was sequenced in a study of breast tumors, draining lymph nodes, adjacent tissues. Breast cancer patients provided tissue from their axillary draining lymph nodes. MiXCR, applied by TCRdb to the multiplex PCR reads, yields one record per CDR3 protein. The data hold about 230,000 distinct CDR3 sequences, with approximately 29% observed a single time. The specimen was axillary lymph node tissue. The receptor source for this set is a female donor with breast cancer. Some clones in this sample may be carry-over from other donors' samples.

This clonotype was recorded at least ten times. This chain joins TRBV12-3 or TRBV12-4 and TRBJ1-6, with a tentative D call TRBD1 (5 bases). The CDR3 length is 15 residues. V dropped 5 bases and J dropped 8 bases, with 16 bases sitting between them. The CDR3 loop reads CASSLGTARDSPLHF. For the CDR3, the DNA is TGTGCCAGCAGTCTCGGGACCGCGAGGGATTCACCCCTCCACTTT.

The chain links TRBV20-1 to TRBJ2-7, with no clear D. Germline CDR1 is DFQATT and CDR2 is SNEGSKA (reference sequence). Trimming took off 5 bases at V and 2 bases at J, with 10 bases between the two ends. The CDR3 is 12 amino acids. The DNA for the CDR3 is TGCAGTGCTCCGCCGGACCCCTACGAGCAGTACTTC. Translating it yields CSAPPDPYEQYF.

This clonotype has ten or more counts. This chain uses TRBV19 with TRBJ2-3; 14 positions match TRBD2. Germline V gives CDR1 LNHDA, CDR2 SQIVND (reference sequence). With V trimmed by 5 bases and J by 1 base, 5 bases remained unmatched. This CDR3 has 17 residues. The CDR3 DNA sequence: TGTGCCAGTAGTCCCCGGGGACTAGCGGGAGGCACAGATACGCAGTATTTT. Protein sequence: CASSPRGLAGGTDTQYF.

Details on this clonotype: One end of the junction is discordant with germline, which a read error may explain. This chain links TRBV24-1 with TRBJ1-2; no definite D call. Germline lookup yields CDR1 KGHDR and CDR2 SFDVKD. The CDR3 has 14 amino acids. CDR3 sequence (DNA): TGTGCCACCAGTGTTTTGGACGGACTCTATGGCTACACCTTC. This sequence encodes CATSVLDGLYGYTF.

This clonotype was seen many times. CDR3 DNA: TGTGCCACAGGGAGTTGGGGTACCGGGGAGCTGTTTTTT. Translated: CATGSWGTGELFF. The rearrangement uses TRBV19 and TRBJ2-2; D is possibly TRBD1 or TRBD2 (5 bases each). This CDR3 has 13 amino acids. With 10 bases removed from V and 5 bases from J, the gap between germline ends came to 14 bases. Germline CDR1 reads LNHDA; CDR2 reads SQIVND (reference sequence).

The chain couples TRBV18 to TRBJ1-2, with D possibly being TRBD1 (6 bases). The germline V gene has CDR1 KGHSH and CDR2 LQKENI. V was shortened by 7 bases and J by 3 bases, with 12 bases between the two germline ends. This CDR3 region has 13 residues. CDR3 DNA: TGTGCCAGCTTAGACAGGCGGTACTATGGCTACACCTTC. This encodes CASLDRRYYGYTF.

This sequence joins TRBV11-2 and TRBJ1-2; the D is unclear. The CDR3 spans 12 residues. Per the germline V gene, CDR1 is SGHAT and CDR2 is FQNNGV. V was shortened by 2 bases and J by 8 bases, with 9 bases between the two germline ends. The CDR3 here is CASSLLAGGYTF. CDR3 DNA sequence: TGTGCCAGCAGCTTATTAGCGGGAGGCTACACCTTC.

In its sample, this clonotype was seen many times. This chain connects TRBV6-1 to TRBJ2-1; no clear D. CDR1 and CDR2 (germline): MNHNS, SASEGT. The CDR3 is made up of 14 amino acids. The V end was cut by 2 bases, the J end by 4 bases, with 9 bases between. CDR3 bases: TGTGCCAGCAGTGAACCAGCCCATTACAATGAGCAGTTCTTC. Its protein product is CASSEPAHYNEQFF.

In regard to this clonotype: A much larger clone differs from this one at a single base, so this may be a read error. CDR3 protein: CASSLGRGPYEQYF. The CDR3 bases are TGTGCCAGCAGCTTAGGCAGGGGGCCCTACGAGCAGTACTTC. This chain connects TRBV11-3 to TRBJ2-7; TRBD1 matches 8 bases. The CDR3 extends over 14 amino acids. CDR1 SGHNT and CDR2 YENEEA come from the germline V gene. J was trimmed by 2 bases and V by 1 base; bases with no gene match: 1. The full variable domain, its missing parts supplied by reference TRBV11-3 and TRBJ2-7, is EAGVVQSPRYKIIEKKQPVAFWCNPISGHNTLYWYLQNLGQGPELLIRYENEEAVDDSQLPKDRFSAERLKGVDSTLKIQPAELGDSAVYLCASSLGRGPYEQYFGPGTRLTVT.

This chain connects TRBV20-1 to TRBJ2-7; 10 nucleotides line up with TRBD2. The ends lost 5 bases at V and 0 bases at J; junction bases unmatched: 4. Germline CDR1 is DFQATT and CDR2 is SNEGSKA (reference sequence). The CDR3 totals 14 residues. CDR3 protein: CSARTSGISYEQYF. The CDR3 DNA follows: TGCAGTGCTCGGACTAGCGGAATCTCCTACGAGCAGTACTTC.

This clonotype occurred many times. CDR3 sequence: CSARDQGGQETQYF. CDR3 DNA: TGCAGTGCTAGAGATCAGGGAGGACAAGAGACCCAGTACTTC. This chain uses TRBV20-1 with TRBJ2-5; tentatively, D is TRBD2 (6 bases). This CDR3 region has 14 residues. Trimming cost V 0 bases and J 2 bases, with 10 bases left between them. Germline assignment: CDR1 DFQATT and CDR2 SNEGSKA (reference sequence).

This clonotype was observed once. This chain connects TRBV6-2 or TRBV6-3 to TRBJ1-2; no reliable D call. Germline CDR1 MNHEY, CDR2 SVGEGT. Between the trimmed V and J ends, which lost 0 bases and 8 bases, there was a span of 10 bases. The CDR3 has 13 amino acids. The CDR3 nucleotides read TGTGCCAGCAGTTACTCCAGCCAAGCCGGCTACACCTTC. This gives the protein CASSYSSQAGYTF.

The sample holds many counts of this clonotype. This chain connects TRBV3-1 to TRBJ2-2; the D is unclear. CDR1 and CDR2 from the germline V gene are LGHDT and YNNKEL (reference sequence). CDR3 length equals 12 residues. The ends were cut back, 4 bases at V and 6 bases at J, with 6 bases in the middle. The CDR3 DNA sequence: TGTGCCAGCAGCCCCCCCTCCGGGGAGCTGTTTTTT. As protein: CASSPPSGELFF.

This clonotype came up many times. The gene calls are TRBV6-2 or TRBV6-3 and TRBJ2-3, with 11 bases lining up with TRBD2. Germline V gives CDR1 MNHEY, CDR2 SVGEGT. This CDR3 has 17 amino acids. V was clipped by 4 bases and J by 1 base; unmatched bases: 7. The CDR3 loop reads CASSSLTSGVRTDTQYF. The CDR3 DNA reads as TGTGCCAGCAGTTCCCTGACTAGCGGGGTTCGCACAGATACGCAGTATTTT.

Details on this clonotype: The limits of the CDR3 on the DNA are not certain, so only TCRdb's listed CDR3 is given. This chain joins TRBV2 and TRBJ1-2. The germline gives CDR1 SNHLY, CDR2 FYNNEI. The CDR3 length equals 24 residues, ends included. CDR3 amino acids: CASSEWLAYEQYFGPGQINYGYTF.